This TCR beta chain came from a study of OX40 agonist ivuxolimab in advanced cancers. Broader study findings: The 0.1-3.0 mg/kg partial responders had among the lowest clonal expansion. Low normalized T-cell clonal expansion was additionally recorded for some nonresponders.

Profiled with immunoSEQ multiplex PCR; TCRdb holds only in-frame clones, not every one. Of under 140,000 clones listed, roughly 90% were seen once; the top ten hold about 0.3%. Patients with a history of autoimmune disease or on systemic immunosuppression were excluded. Of note for this clone: As yet, its antigen is unknown.

V dropped 8 bases and J dropped 4 bases, with 8 bases sitting between them. CDR1 and CDR2 from the germline V gene are MNHNS and SASEGT. The CDR3 is made up of 11 amino acids. The chain recombines TRBV6-1 with TRBJ1-1; D gene ambiguous. The source of this sequence is an adult with an advanced solid tumor such as melanoma, head and neck, liver or kidney cancer. The sample here was CD4+ or CD8+ T cells sorted from blood, taken in a trial of the OX40 agonist ivuxolimab. CDR3 sequence: CASGWRTEAFF. The CDR3 DNA is TGTGCCAGCGGATGGCGCACTGAAGCTTTCTTT.